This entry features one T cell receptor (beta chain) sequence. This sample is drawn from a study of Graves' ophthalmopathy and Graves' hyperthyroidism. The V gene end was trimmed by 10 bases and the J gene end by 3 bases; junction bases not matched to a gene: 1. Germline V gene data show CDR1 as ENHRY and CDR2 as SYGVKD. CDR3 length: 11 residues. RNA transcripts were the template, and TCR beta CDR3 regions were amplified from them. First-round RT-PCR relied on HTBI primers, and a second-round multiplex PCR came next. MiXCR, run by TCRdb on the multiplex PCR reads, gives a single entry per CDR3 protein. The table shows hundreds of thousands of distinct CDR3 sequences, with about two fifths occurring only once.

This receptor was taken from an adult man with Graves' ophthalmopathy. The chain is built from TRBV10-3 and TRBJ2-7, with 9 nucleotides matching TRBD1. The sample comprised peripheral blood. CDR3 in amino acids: CATGQGYEQYV. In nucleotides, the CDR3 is TGTGCCACGGGACAGGGCTACGAGCAGTACGTC.